These T cell receptor beta chains were read from a single sample in a study of T cells in Graves' hyperthyroidism and ophthalmopathy. TCRdb reprocessed the multiplex PCR reads via MiXCR and lists one record per CDR3 protein. The sample includes about 250,000 distinct CDR3 sequences, almost 25% of them seen just once. Material: blood. The receptors were sampled from a woman aged 40 to 50 with Graves' ophthalmopathy. Each CDR3 is given with its conserved first and last residue. The order of the fields is clone size, D gene, J gene, V gene, CDR3 length, CDR3 protein, CDR3 DNA. The D gene is left open where the match is weak. Clone size appears in some rows only: once, few, many, or a class for an expanded clone.

- - TRBJ2-2 TRBV6-2/TRBV6-3 15 CASSLGVTNTGELFF TGTGCCAGCAGCCTAGGAGTAACGAACACCGGGGAGCTGTTTTTT
many - TRBJ1-2 TRBV24-1 12 CATSEPNYGYTF TGTGCCACCAGTGAACCAAACTATGGCTACACCTTC
many TRBD1 TRBJ1-1 TRBV6-5 16 CASSPRGRGKDTEAFF TGTGCCAGCAGCCCCAGGGGCAGGGGGAAGGACACTGAAGCTTTCTTT
few - TRBJ1-2 TRBV2 10 CDSSEYGYIF TGTGACAGCAGTGAATATGGCTACATCTTC
- - TRBJ2-3 TRBV6-2/TRBV6-3 15 CASMRRPGGTDTQYF TGTGCCAGCATGAGGCGACCTGGAGGTACAGATACGCAGTATTTT
- TRBD2 TRBJ2-7 TRBV6-2/TRBV6-3 15 CASSFTGGGPYEQYF TGTGCCAGCAGTTTCACCGGCGGGGGTCCCTACGAGCAGTACTTC
many TRBD1 TRBJ1-5 TRBV6-1 16 CASSDKGQNSNQPQHF TGTGCCAGCAGCGATAAGGGACAGAATAGCAATCAGCCCCAGCATTTT
many TRBD2 TRBJ2-2 TRBV2 16 CASSLTSGRKAGELFF TGTGCCAGCAGCCTTACTAGCGGGAGAAAGGCCGGGGAGCTGTTTTTT
many - TRBJ2-7 TRBV6-5 15 CASSSDRETSYEQYF TGTGCCAGCAGCTCGGACCGGGAGACCTCCTACGAGCAGTACTTC
many - TRBJ2-5 TRBV9 17 CASSKIPGHTYQETQYF TGTGCCAGCAGCAAGATACCGGGACATACGTACCAAGAGACCCAGTACTTC
many - TRBJ1-5 TRBV6-2/TRBV6-3 13 CASSSGGLAPQHF TGTGCCAGCAGTTCTGGGGGTCTGGCGCCCCAGCATTTT
- - TRBJ1-1 TRBV6-1 14 CASSEGMGNTEAFF TGTGCCAGCAGTGAAGGCATGGGGAACACTGAAGCTTTCTTT
- - TRBJ2-7 TRBV27 14 CASSPPVGNYEQSF TGTGCCAGCAGTCCCCCCGTAGGGAACTACGAGCAGTCCTTC
- - TRBJ2-7 TRBV4-2 16 CASSQLGRGSSYEQYF TGTGCCAGCAGCCAACTAGGTCGGGGGAGCTCCTACGAGCAGTACTTC
many TRBD2 TRBJ2-2 TRBV2 15 CASKGGSGSPGELFF TGTGCCAGCAAGGGGGGTAGCGGGAGCCCCGGGGAGCTGTTTTTT
many - TRBJ2-2 TRBV7-9 11 CASSSPWELFF TGTGCCAGCAGCTCCCCTTGGGAGCTGTTTTTT
many TRBD2 TRBJ2-7 TRBV6-1 14 CASGTSGSSYEQYF TGTGCCAGCGGAACTAGCGGGAGCTCCTACGAGCAGTACTTC
many - TRBJ2-7 TRBV7-8 15 CASSLGSGQLYEQYF TGTGCCAGCAGCTTAGGCTCTGGACAGCTCTACGAGCAGTACTTC
many TRBD1 TRBJ2-2 TRBV12-3/TRBV12-4 15 CASSPIGTGTGELFF TGTGCCAGCAGTCCAATCGGGACAGGGACCGGGGAGCTGTTTTTT
- - TRBJ1-1 TRBV10-3 13 CATNSWGGTEAFF TGTGCCACTAACTCTTGGGGTGGCACTGAAGCTTTCTTT
- - TRBJ1-3 TRBV12-3/TRBV12-4 15 CASSPTVVGGNTIFF TGTGCCAGCAGTCCAACAGTGGTAGGAGGAAACACCATATTTTTT
- - TRBJ1-3 TRBV12-3/TRBV12-4 14 CASSLRDAGNTIYF TGTGCCAGCAGTTTACGGGACGCGGGAAACACCATATATTTT
many - TRBJ2-4 TRBV7-2 15 CASSLPGIERNIQYF TGTGCCAGCAGCTTACCTGGGATAGAGCGAAACATTCAGTACTTC
few - TRBJ1-1 TRBV24-1 13 CATSDGQAVEAFF TGTGCCACCAGTGATGGGCAGGCGGTTGAAGCTTTCTTT
many TRBD2 TRBJ2-7 TRBV27 15 CASSLSTSGRFEQYF TGTGCCAGCAGTTTATCAACTAGCGGGAGGTTCGAGCAGTACTTC
- TRBD2 TRBJ2-5 TRBV30 15 CAWSVWASGGLSQYF TGTGCCTGGAGTGTATGGGCTAGCGGGGGGCTGTCCCAGTACTTC
few - TRBJ1-2 TRBV6-2/TRBV6-3 15 CASSIEVQGHSGYIF TGTGCCAGCAGTATCGAGGTACAGGGCCATTCTGGCTACATCTTC
many - TRBJ2-5 TRBV29-1 15 CSVEDWQGSEETQYF TGCAGCGTTGAAGATTGGCAGGGGTCGGAAGAGACCCAGTACTTC
many - TRBJ1-5 TRBV7-2 14 CASSLTGMGQPQHF TGTGCCAGCAGCTTAACAGGGATGGGGCAGCCCCAGCATTTT
many - TRBJ1-1 TRBV6-5 16 CASSYSAWTLNTEAFF TGTGCCAGCAGTTACAGCGCCTGGACACTGAACACTGAAGCTTTCTTT
- - TRBJ2-2 TRBV9 16 CASSVAGSPNTGELFF TGTGCCAGCAGCGTAGCAGGGAGCCCGAACACCGGGGAGCTGTTTTTT
many TRBD1 TRBJ2-4 TRBV2 14 CASRVGTDKNIQYF TGTGCCAGCAGGGTCGGGACAGACAAAAACATTCAGTACTTC
- TRBD1 TRBJ1-2 TRBV30 14 CAWSALRGTDGYTF TGTGCCTGGAGTGCACTCAGGGGGACAGATGGCTACACCTTC
few - TRBJ1-1 TRBV12-3/TRBV12-4 16 CASSTYPGASNTEAFF TGTGCCAGCAGTACCTACCCAGGGGCTAGTAACACTGAAGCTTTCTTT
many TRBD2 TRBJ2-7 TRBV7-2 14 CASSLGGSVAEQYF TGTGCCAGCAGCTTAGGCGGGAGCGTCGCCGAGCAGTACTTC
many TRBD2 TRBJ2-7 TRBV27 14 CASGRAGVKYEQYF TGTGCCAGCGGCCGAGCGGGAGTTAAGTACGAGCAGTACTTC
many TRBD1 TRBJ2-5 TRBV6-5 15 CASSTGQGAGETQYF TGTGCCAGCAGTACGGGACAGGGGGCGGGGGAGACCCAGTACTTC
many - TRBJ1-5 TRBV20-1 16 CSARRTGVERNQPQHF TGCAGTGCTCGGAGAACGGGGGTTGAACGAAATCAGCCCCAGCATTTT
many - TRBJ2-7 TRBV6-5 13 CASSYSDRYEQYF TGTGCCAGCAGTTACTCGGACAGATACGAGCAGTACTTC